Listed below are T cell receptor beta chains from one sample, sequenced in a study of cytomegalovirus exposure and HLA in healthy donors. Sequencing used immunoSEQ multiplex PCR; TCRdb keeps in-frame clones, though not all of them. The sample has about 210,000 clones; about 88% are singletons. The source material was PBMCs. The receptors come from a young woman in good health and CMV-seronegative. Each CDR3 is given with its conserved first and last residue. Each record gives: CDR3 length, D gene, J gene, V gene, clone size, CDR3 protein, CDR3 DNA. The D gene is left open where the match is weak. Not all rows give a size; the values are once, few, many and, for expanded clones, a class.

cdr3_length: 12; d_call: -; j_call: TRBJ2-7; v_call: TRBV5-1; clone_size: -; cdr3_aa: CASSLRVYEQYF; cdr3_nt: TGCGCCAGCAGCCTGCGGGTCTACGAGCAGTACTTC
cdr3_length: 13; d_call: TRBD2; j_call: TRBJ2-3; v_call: TRBV29-1; clone_size: -; cdr3_aa: CSGVAGVGDTQYF; cdr3_nt: TGCAGCGGAGTAGCGGGAGTGGGAGATACGCAGTATTTT
cdr3_length: 14; d_call: -; j_call: TRBJ1-1; v_call: TRBV7-2; clone_size: -; cdr3_aa: CASSAHREGTEAFF; cdr3_nt: TGTGCCAGCAGCGCCCACAGGGAGGGCACTGAAGCTTTCTTT
cdr3_length: 14; d_call: TRBD1; j_call: TRBJ2-5; v_call: TRBV6-5; clone_size: -; cdr3_aa: CASRRTGTARLQYF; cdr3_nt: TGTGCCAGCAGGCGGACCGGGACAGCTCGATTACAGTACTTC
cdr3_length: 17; d_call: TRBD2; j_call: TRBJ2-3; v_call: TRBV7-9; clone_size: -; cdr3_aa: CASSGRRASGFTDTQYF; cdr3_nt: TGTGCCAGCAGCGGGAGGCGGGCTAGCGGGTTCACAGATACGCAGTATTTT
cdr3_length: 13; d_call: -; j_call: TRBJ1-5; v_call: TRBV6-5; clone_size: -; cdr3_aa: CASMDQGNQPQHF; cdr3_nt: TGTGCCAGCATGGATCAGGGGAATCAGCCCCAGCATTTT
cdr3_length: 16; d_call: TRBD1; j_call: TRBJ2-3; v_call: TRBV19; clone_size: -; cdr3_aa: CASISRTGQGTDTQYF; cdr3_nt: TGTGCCAGTATCTCAAGGACGGGACAGGGCACGGATACGCAGTATTTT
cdr3_length: 16; d_call: TRBD1; j_call: TRBJ1-2; v_call: TRBV10-1; clone_size: once; cdr3_aa: CASSVRDRDFGYGYTF; cdr3_nt: TGCGCCAGCAGCGTCCGGGACAGGGATTTCGGCTATGGCTACACCTTC
cdr3_length: 15; d_call: -; j_call: TRBJ2-6; v_call: TRBV28; clone_size: once; cdr3_aa: CASSQTGSGANVLTF; cdr3_nt: TGTGCCAGCAGTCAGACAGGCTCTGGGGCCAACGTCCTGACTTTC
cdr3_length: 16; d_call: -; j_call: TRBJ1-4; v_call: TRBV12-1; clone_size: few; cdr3_aa: CASSFAGQGTNEKLFF; cdr3_nt: TGTGCCAGCAGCTTTGCCGGACAGGGAACTAATGAAAAACTGTTTTTT
cdr3_length: 14; d_call: -; j_call: TRBJ2-2; v_call: TRBV6-4; clone_size: -; cdr3_aa: CASSESGDNGELFF; cdr3_nt: TGTGCCAGCAGTGAATCTGGCGACAACGGGGAGCTGTTTTTT
cdr3_length: 15; d_call: -; j_call: TRBJ2-6; v_call: TRBV7-2; clone_size: -; cdr3_aa: CASSFSSSGANVLTF; cdr3_nt: TGTGCCAGCAGCTTCTCCAGCTCTGGGGCCAACGTCCTGACTTTC